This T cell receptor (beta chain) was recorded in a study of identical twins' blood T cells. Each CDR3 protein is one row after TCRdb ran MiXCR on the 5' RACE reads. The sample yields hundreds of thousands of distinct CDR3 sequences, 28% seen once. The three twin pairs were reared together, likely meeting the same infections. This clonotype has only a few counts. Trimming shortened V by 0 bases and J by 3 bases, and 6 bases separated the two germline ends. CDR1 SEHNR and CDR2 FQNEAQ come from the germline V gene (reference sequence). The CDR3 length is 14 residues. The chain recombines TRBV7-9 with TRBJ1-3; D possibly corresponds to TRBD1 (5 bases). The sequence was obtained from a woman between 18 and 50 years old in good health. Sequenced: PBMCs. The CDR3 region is CASSLAGDGNTIYF. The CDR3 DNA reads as TGTGCCAGCAGCTTAGCAGGGGATGGAAACACCATATATTTT.